The T cell receptor (beta chain) under discussion was sequenced for a study of blood T cell repertoires in COVID-19 (dated by TCRdb to 2019 to 2021). For the study in its entirety: Samples covering the acute and convalescent phases of COVID-19 were provided by collaborators in the United States, Italy and Spain. The material from the prospective study consisted of cDNA or gDNA derived from T cells, B-cell-depleted T cells, or PBMCs. Subjects who had been exposed to COVID-19, were actively infected with it, or had recovered from it provided the deeply sampled blood TCRbeta repertoires that made up the dataset. The repertoires were made available in a free public database intended to serve as a resource for research on the immune response to SARS-CoV-2. Samples were obtained from the ongoing ImmuneRACE study (first 160 participants) and from about 1,300 subjects provided by 6 global collaborators. The sample metadata nearly always contained a de-identified subject ID, COVID-19 status, age in years and sex. Where available, HLA class I and class II types were taken from metadata supplied by the sample provider and were not determined by assay-based typing. General conclusions and limits of the study: Clinical and demographic metadata were provided uncurated, with the amount varying by source and participant.

From its cysteine to its phenylalanine, the CDR3 spans 14 amino acids. The read is trimmed to its CDR3 DNA, 42 bases read in frame from base 1. Trimming removed 4 bases from V and 7 bases from J; the gene matches leave 5 bases unexplained. The germline V gene (reference sequence) provides CDR1 SGHNT and CDR2 YYREEE. Notes on this clone: The antigen it recognizes is unknown. Nothing much larger sits one base from this clone, and base qualities are not available.

Enrolling through a virtual design, the prospective study's participants ranged in age from roughly 18 to 89 years and lived across roughly 24 United States geographic areas. To assign participants to cohorts, the prospective study relied on clinical history that participants themselves reported in a screening survey and a study questionnaire. ImmuneRACE Cohort 3 recovered participants were defined by two consecutive negative NP/OP PCR tests, healthcare professional clearance, or symptom resolution. Each participant in the prospective study had whole blood, serum and a nasopharyngeal or oropharyngeal swab collected by mobile phlebotomists. Participants in the prospective study had the option to provide additional blood draws and questionnaires over a 2-month period. Before DNA extraction, blood samples from the prospective study were shipped at room temperature or frozen. TCRbeta CDR3 regions were amplified from genomic DNA using the immunoSEQ Assay, a bias-controlled multiplex PCR. Per the original workflow: The number of nucleated cells in each sample was estimated from the amplification of reference gene primers within the assay. To quantify the absolute abundance of each unique TCRbeta CDR3 rearrangement, sequence reads were collapsed and filtered. For each sample, productive Simpson clonality was calculated as the square root of Simpson's diversity index across productive rearrangements. As stored in TCRdb, this immuneACCESS dataset retains in-frame rearrangements with V and J assigned. A fraction of the clones does not appear; measured against another copy, unresolved V genes explain less than half of the discrepancy, and the remainder lacks a known reason. The D gene and trimming were derived from the DNA, and the V and J assignments and clone size from that table. Recorded for this sample are around 330,000 clones; around 90% of them occurred a single time. The top ten constitute 2% to 3% of the sample.

This chain is built from TRBV5-4 and TRBJ1-2, and TRBD1 aligns with 12 junction nucleotides. This sequence originates from a man aged 55 to 70 who had recovered from COVID-19. Sequences were obtained from PBMCs or T cells enriched from blood (not recorded which). CDR3 reads: CASSVGQGAGGYTF. DNA sequence: TGTGCCAGCAGCGTGGGACAGGGGGCGGGTGGCTACACCTTC.